Shown below are 21 T cell receptor beta chains from a single sample sequenced in a study of CD8 T cells in ankylosing spondylitis. TCRdb re-analysed the 5' RACE reads in MiXCR, keeping a single row per CDR3 protein. The table shows 100,000 to 150,000 distinct CDR3 sequences, with over 7% occurring only once. Sequencing used blood, either unsorted or a sorted T cell fraction (not recorded which). These receptors all come from a male donor with ankylosing spondylitis or in good health (not recorded which).

The CDR3 sequence is CSAAGGGTDTQYF. The CDR3 nucleotides are TGCAGTGCTGCCGGGGGCGGGACAGATACGCAGTATTTT. The V call is TRBV20-1, the J call TRBJ2-3; D may match TRBD1 or TRBD2 (6 bases each). V lost 5 bases and J lost 3, with 12 bases in between. Germline CDR1 is DFQATT and CDR2 is SNEGSKA (reference sequence). The CDR3 consists of 13 residues.

The chain has TRBV28 and TRBJ2-1, with D tentatively TRBD1 or TRBD2 (6 bases each). This CDR3 contains 24 residues. V gave up 1 base and J gave up 7 bases, with 41 bases separating them. CDR1 is MDHEN and CDR2 is SYDVKM in the germline V gene. The CDR3 DNA sequence: TGTGCCAGCAGTTTATTCGGAGGCTGCTTAGGGGGGTTGCCGACTAGGCGGTCGTGGAATGAGCAGTTCTTC. This codes for CASSLFGGCLGGLPTRRSWNEQFF. Variable domain in full (rest from reference TRBV28 and TRBJ2-1): DVKVTQSSRYLVKRTGEKVFLECVQDMDHENMFWYRQDPGLGLRLIYFSYDVKMKEKGDIPEGYSVSREKKERFSLILESASTNQTSMYLCASSLFGGCLGGLPTRRSWNEQFFGPGTRLTVL.

The table lists this clonotype with many counts. V and J are TRBV6-6 and TRBJ2-3; D is undetermined. The CDR3 runs 13 residues. V was cut by 7 bases and J by 2 bases, with 10 bases left in between. Germline V CDR1 and CDR2: MNHNY, SVGAGI (reference sequence). The CDR3 sequence is CASKAIYTDTQYF. The CDR3 DNA follows: TGTGCCAGCAAGGCTATTTACACAGATACGCAGTATTTT.

CDR3 region: CASSSASYEQYF. CDR3 DNA sequence: TGTGCCAGCAGCTCGGCTTCCTACGAGCAGTACTTC. The rearrangement uses TRBV7-9 and TRBJ2-7; D is unresolved. Germline-derived CDR1 and CDR2 are SEHNR and FQNEAQ (reference sequence). V lost 4 bases and J 1 base, leaving 5 bases between the germline ends. The CDR3 covers 12 residues. The full variable domain, with the rest looked up from reference TRBV7-9 and TRBJ2-7, is DTGVSQNPRHKITKRGQNVTFRCDPISEHNRLYWYRQTLGQGPEFLTYFQNEAQLEKSRLLSDRFSAERPKGSFSTLEIQRTEQGDSAMYLCASSSASYEQYFGPGTRLTVT.

This clonotype showed up many times. The chain links TRBV3-1 to TRBJ2-3, with 13 bases aligning to TRBD2. V lost 3 bases and J lost 3; bases outside the gene matches: 6. The CDR3 length is 17 residues. Per the germline V gene, CDR1 is LGHDT and CDR2 is YNNKEL (reference sequence). CDR3 sequence reads: CASSQWTSGSGTDTQYF. CDR3 nucleotides: TGTGCCAGCAGCCAGTGGACTAGCGGGAGTGGGACAGATACGCAGTATTTT.

This clonotype showed up just a few times. The chain links TRBV29-1 to TRBJ2-1, with 10 nucleotides matching TRBD2. Unmatched junction bases numbered 10, after V lost 3 bases and J lost 5 bases. CDR3 length: 16 amino acids. Germline CDR1 SQVTM, CDR2 ANQGSEA. The CDR3 loop is CSVDPSGRPQHNEQFF. Here the CDR3 DNA reads TGCAGCGTTGATCCTAGCGGGAGACCCCAGCACAATGAGCAGTTCTTC.

This clonotype was detected many times. The chain carries TRBV7-2 and TRBJ2-2; D not certain. CDR1 SGHTA and CDR2 FQGNSA come from the germline V gene. The CDR3 length is 16 residues. V shed 2 bases and J shed 1 base, with 11 bases lying between them. The CDR3, as DNA: TGTGCCAGCAGCTTACGCCTAGGTGGGAACACCGGGGAGCTGTTTTTT. Protein: CASSLRLGGNTGELFF.

This clonotype was counted ten times or more. The chain employs TRBV4-2 and TRBJ2-7, with D perhaps matching TRBD2 (6 bases). Germline assignment: CDR1 LGHNA and CDR2 YNFKEQ. This CDR3 is built from 18 residues. V lost 3 bases to trimming and J lost 3 bases, with 24 bases between them. The CDR3, as DNA: TGTGCCAGCAGCCAGCCGACGCCGCTAGCGAACGAAAACTACGAGCAGTACTTC. It specifies CASSQPTPLANENYEQYF.

This chain's CDR3 is CASTSGKHEQFF. The CDR3 region has the DNA TGTGCCAGCACTAGCGGGAAACATGAGCAGTTCTTC. The rearrangement links TRBV27 to TRBJ2-1; 9 nucleotides match TRBD2. J lost 8 bases, V lost 7 bases, and 3 bases had no gene match. The CDR3 runs to 12 residues. Germline V gene data show CDR1 as MNHEY and CDR2 as SMNVEV (reference sequence).

This clonotype was observed many times. The CDR3 is CASSQYGASTDTQYF. CDR3 in DNA: TGTGCCAGCAGCCAATACGGTGCTAGCACAGATACGCAGTATTTT. The chain recombines TRBV3-1 with TRBJ2-3; D ambiguous. The germline V gene has CDR1 LGHDT and CDR2 YNNKEL (reference sequence). The V end was cut by 2 bases, the J end by 0 bases, with 9 bases between. The CDR3 has 15 amino acids.

This clonotype was seen many times. The chain uses TRBV5-1 and TRBJ2-7; maybe TRBD1 (6 bases). CDR1 is SGHRS, CDR2 YFSETQ, per germline. V was shortened by 4 bases and J by 4 bases, with 15 bases between the two germline ends. This CDR3 region has 14 residues. As DNA, the CDR3 is TGCGCCAGCAGCCCCCCGGACAGAAAGTACGAGCAGTACTTC. Amino acid sequence: CASSPPDRKYEQYF.

This clonotype has ten or more counts. The rearrangement uses TRBV5-5 and TRBJ2-2; no clear D gene. Trimming left V 0 bases short and J 4 bases short, with 4 bases between. The CDR3 length is 13 residues. CDR1 and CDR2 from the germline V gene are SGHKS and YYEKEE (reference sequence). The CDR3 nucleotides are TGTGCCAGCAGCTTGGTTGGCACCGGGGAGCTGTTTTTT. Translating gives CASSLVGTGELFF.

This clonotype has at least ten counts. The chain employs TRBV15 and TRBJ2-2, with no clear D. CDR1 and CDR2 from the germline V gene are LNHNV and YYDKDF (reference sequence). V was shortened by 5 bases and J by 3 bases, with 13 bases between the two germline ends. The CDR3 runs 15 residues. DNA of the CDR3: TGTGCCACCAGCGGGGTTCCGACGGACACCGGGGAGCTGTTTTTT. This codes for CATSGVPTDTGELFF.

This clonotype was counted many times. The chain uses TRBV6-1 and TRBJ2-7; 7 nucleotides line up with TRBD1. Germline trimming cut 6 bases from V and 0 bases from J; bases unmatched to any gene: 8. This CDR3 is built from 15 residues. Germline CDR1 is MNHNS and CDR2 is SASEGT. The DNA of the CDR3 is TGTGCCAGCAGCCGCCAGGGGGTCAGCTCCTACGAGCAGTACTTC. It specifies CASSRQGVSSYEQYF.

V and J are TRBV7-2 and TRBJ2-5; D possibly corresponds to TRBD1 (5 bases). Trimming shortened V by 2 bases and J by 2 bases, and 12 bases separated the two germline ends. The CDR3 extends over 15 amino acids. CDR1 SGHTA and CDR2 FQGNSA come from the germline V gene. CDR3 DNA sequence: TGTGCCAGCAGCTTAAGCCGGCAGGGACAAGAGACCCAGTACTTC. It encodes CASSLSRQGQETQYF.

This clonotype was counted at least ten times. The chain links TRBV10-3 to TRBJ1-5, with 10 bases that match TRBD1. Germline CDR1 and CDR2: ENHRY and SYGVKD. The CDR3 has 17 residues. CDR3: CGSRDRGYSLGPQPQHF. Here the CDR3 DNA reads TGTGGTTCGCGGGACAGGGGATATTCGCTTGGTCCGCAGCCCCAGCATTTT.

This clonotype was counted ten times or more. V gene TRBV2 combines with J gene TRBJ2-1; 8 bases agree with TRBD1. Germline V gives CDR1 SNHLY, CDR2 FYNNEI. The CDR3 is 14 residues long. Trimming took 4 bases from V and 7 from J; bases not matched to a gene: 6. The CDR3 protein is CASSARTGRNEQFF. The DNA of the CDR3 is TGTGCCAGCAGTGCCAGGACAGGGAGAAATGAGCAGTTCTTC. The entire variable domain, with the rest obtained from reference TRBV2 and TRBJ2-1, is as follows: EPEVTQTPSHQVTQMGQEVILRCVPISNHLYFYWYRQILGQKVEFLVSFYNNEISEKSEIFDDQFSVERPDGSNFTLKIRSTKLEDSAMYFCASSARTGRNEQFFGPGTRLTVL.

The chain employs TRBV20-1 and TRBJ2-7; 7 nucleotides align to TRBD2. The CDR3 runs to 16 residues. V lost 0 bases to trimming and J lost 6 bases; unmatched junction nucleotides: 14. The germline CDR1 and CDR2 sequences are DFQATT and SNEGSKA (reference sequence). The CDR3 spells CSARDKGDGGTAEQYF. DNA for the CDR3: TGCAGTGCTAGAGATAAAGGGGACGGGGGGACGGCCGAGCAGTACTTC.

This clonotype has just a few counts. This chain joins TRBV7-2 and TRBJ2-1, with 9 positions matching TRBD1. The germline V gene encodes CDR1 SGHTA and CDR2 FQGNSA. Trimming cost V 5 bases and J 8 bases; bases outside gene matches: 7. CDR3 length: 14 amino acids. CDR3 in amino acids: CASSETGGPYEQFF. The DNA of the CDR3 is TGTGCCAGCAGCGAAACAGGGGGCCCGTATGAGCAGTTCTTC.

This clonotype was counted ten times or more. This chain joins TRBV5-1 and TRBJ1-5; no definite D call. The CDR3 covers 19 residues. Germline-derived CDR1 and CDR2 are SGHRS and YFSETQ. V lost 1 base and J 0 bases, leaving 20 bases between the germline ends. As DNA, the CDR3 is TGCGCCAGCAGCTTGCGGTTTCCTGGCCATGAGGGTAGCAATCAGCCCCAGCATTTT. Translating it yields CASSLRFPGHEGSNQPQHF.

This clonotype was recorded many times. The V and J genes are TRBV7-9 and TRBJ2-7, with TRBD1 matching over 7 bases. The V gene end was trimmed by 1 base and the J gene end by 7 bases; junction bases not matched to a gene: 7. The CDR3 is 14 residues long. Germline V gene sequence: CDR1 SEHNR, CDR2 FQNEAQ (reference sequence). CDR3 residues: CASSLGRGGVEQYF. In DNA form, the CDR3 reads TGTGCCAGCAGCTTAGGAAGAGGGGGCGTGGAGCAGTACTTC.